The clone carrying this T cell receptor beta chain was detected a few times. Antigen specificity is unknown. The entry originates in a study of T-cell reconstitution after alpha-beta-depleted transplantation in children. Points from the study as a whole: Several patients had high TCRbeta diversity at day 60; it came from surviving recipient T cells and thymic progenitors. Several hundred expanded graft clones reportedly gave rise to the alpha-beta T cells present about two months after transplant.

The germline gives CDR1 MDHEN, CDR2 SYDVKM. V lost 3 bases to trimming and J lost 8 bases, with 11 bases between them. The CDR3 runs to 14 residues. It was with unique molecular identifiers that the TCRbeta library was prepared. TCRdb re-called the PCR reads through MiXCR, storing one row per CDR3 protein. The sample has about 460,000 distinct CDR3 sequences; about an eighth are singletons. This chain links TRBV28 with TRBJ1-6, with D unclear. The receptor comes from a female patient between 2 and 15 years old who had a stem cell transplant for aplastic anemia, so the T cells may come from the graft donor. This material consisted of PBMCs, mostly from graft donor cells, taken 180 days after TCRalphabeta/CD19-depleted stem cell transplant. This CDR3 is CASSLFGVDSPLHF. Here the CDR3 DNA reads TGTGCCAGCAGTTTGTTTGGAGTGGATTCACCCCTCCACTTT.